In its sample, the clone carrying this T cell receptor beta chain was seen many times. As yet, its antigen is unknown. The sample is drawn from a study of T cells after yellow fever vaccination. Overall study results and limits: Repertoires obtained by FACS sorting could include abundant clonotypes that entered as contaminants from the bulk population.

A 5'RACE template-switching step, the method used to make TCR cDNA, added a universal primer site and UMIs. TCRdb fed the 5' RACE reads into MiXCR, producing one record per CDR3 protein. The sample records 300,000 to 400,000 distinct CDR3 sequences, around 3.9% being singletons. CDR1 and CDR2 (germline): SGHRS, YFSETQ. The CDR3 totals 16 residues. Trimming took off 0 bases at V and 2 bases at J, with 12 bases between the two ends. Material: PBMCs, obtained 5 days after the yellow fever booster vaccination. The source of this sequence is a young man who received the YFV17D yellow fever vaccine. This chain joins TRBV5-1 and TRBJ2-1; no reliable D call. The CDR3 DNA follows: TGCGCCAGCAGCTTGGGAACGATCGTTACCTACAATGAGCAGTTCTTC. As protein: CASSLGTIVTYNEQFF.